The T cell receptor beta chain under discussion was sequenced for a study of tumor and adjacent non-tumor tissue in lung cancer. Findings and caveats of the study: Shorter survival was associated with higher TCR diversity in tumors.

A modified ARM-PCR protocol with three rounds of nested PCR amplified TCRbeta. TCRdb passed the multiplex PCR reads through MiXCR, listing each CDR3 protein once. Among around 74,000 distinct CDR3 sequences listed, around 70% were seen once. To note about this clonotype: Its antigen is currently unknown. At one end the junction does not follow the germline gene, possibly because of a read error.

This CDR3 region has 14 residues. Germline CDR1 is ENHRY and CDR2 is SYGVKD. No cell sorting was done before RNA was extracted from the tissue. Distant lung tissue was collected more than 3 cm away from the tumor edge. Chemotherapy-naive patients with new lung cancer underwent thoracic surgery in China, August–November 2014. The source is a woman in her 50s with non-small cell lung cancer. The sequenced sample was distant non-tumor lung tissue. J is TRBJ2-2 and V is TRBV10-3; a possible D gene is TRBD1 (6 bases). CDR3 in amino acids: CAISEGVFTEELFF. CDR3 coding DNA: TGTGCCATTAGTGAGGGGGTATTCACTGAGGAGCTGTTTTTT.